Below are 2 T cell receptor beta chains sequenced from a single sample in a study of OX40 agonist ivuxolimab in advanced cancers. Measured with immunoSEQ multiplex PCR; TCRdb has only the in-frame clones, and not every one. The sample records around 100,000 clones, 90% being singletons. The material was CD4+ or CD8+ T cells sorted from blood, obtained in a trial of the OX40 agonist ivuxolimab. The receptors were sampled from an adult with an advanced solid tumor such as melanoma, head and neck, liver or kidney cancer.

The rearrangement uses TRBV9 and TRBJ2-1; D remains unclear. Germline-derived CDR1 and CDR2 are SGDLS and YYNGEE. The CDR3 totals 15 residues. V shed 4 bases and J shed 10 bases, with 21 bases lying between them. CDR3 protein: CASSPQRISPQEQFF. CDR3 nucleotide sequence: TGTGCCAGCAGCCCCCAACGGATCTCGCCTCAGGAGCAGTTCTTC.

In DNA form, the CDR3 reads TGTGCCAGCAGCCCAGAAGGGGGTCGGTTTAATGAGCAGTTCTTC. Translated: CASSPEGGRFNEQFF. The chain carries TRBV7-2 and TRBJ2-1; perhaps TRBD1 as D (6 bases). The CDR3 contains 15 residues. CDR1 SGHTA and CDR2 FQGNSA come from the germline V gene. With 5 bases removed from V and 7 bases from J, the gap between germline ends came to 18 bases.